The rows below give T cell receptor beta chains drawn from one sample of a study of shared clonotypes between healthy human individuals. Clones were sequenced by immunoSEQ multiplex PCR, and TCRdb holds only the in-frame ones, with some missing. Altogether under 1 million clones are present, roughly 96% being singletons, with the ten largest covering roughly 0.23%. The sample taken for sequencing was naive CD8+ T cells sorted from blood. The receptor source for this set is a man aged 25-40 years in good health. Both conserved end residues are part of each CDR3. A D gene is named only where the DNA matches it firmly. Clone sizes are given selectively: once, few, many, or a class where the clone is expanded.

CASSLRQGLAGYEQYF | TGTGCCAGCAGCCTACGTCAGGGACTAGCGGGATACGAGCAGTACTTC | TRBJ2-7 | once | TRBV5-4 | TRBD2
CASWVGDPYNEQFF | TGTGCCAGCTGGGTCGGGGACCCCTACAATGAGCAGTTCTTC | TRBJ2-1 | - | TRBV27 | -
CASSKLQGLQFF | TGTGCCAGCAGTAAACTTCAGGGGTTGCAGTTCTTC | TRBJ2-1 | - | TRBV27 | -
CASSLGEQLQETQYF | TGTGCCAGCAGCTTAGGGGAACAGCTCCAAGAGACCCAGTACTTC | TRBJ2-5 | - | TRBV7-9 | -
CASSYSGSYEQYF | TGTGCCAGCAGTTACAGCGGGAGTTACGAGCAGTACTTC | TRBJ2-7 | - | TRBV6-5 | TRBD2
CASSPPGAFYGYTF | TGTGCCAGCAGTCCGCCGGGGGCGTTCTATGGCTACACCTTC | TRBJ1-2 | - | TRBV27 | -
CASIKGTGYSYNEQFF | TGTGCCAGCATCAAGGGGACAGGGTACTCCTACAATGAGCAGTTCTTC | TRBJ2-1 | - | TRBV11-2 | TRBD1
CASMRNGAGPNYGYTF | TGTGCCAGCATGAGGAATGGTGCGGGACCGAACTATGGCTACACCTTC | TRBJ1-2 | - | TRBV21-1 | -
CASSYSGDEQFF | TGTGCCAGCAGTTACTCAGGTGATGAGCAGTTCTTC | TRBJ2-1 | - | TRBV6-5 | -
CASSLEQVLNRETQYF | TGTGCCAGCAGCTTAGAACAGGTTCTAAACCGAGAGACCCAGTACTTC | TRBJ2-5 | - | TRBV7-2 | -
CASSSATYNEQFF | TGTGCCAGCAGCTCAGCGACCTACAATGAGCAGTTCTTC | TRBJ2-1 | - | TRBV13 | -
CASSDMGQTYNEQFF | TGTGCCAGCAGTGATATGGGACAGACCTACAATGAGCAGTTCTTC | TRBJ2-1 | - | TRBV27 | TRBD1
CASSPSSPWADTQYF | TGTGCCAGCAGCCCTTCCTCTCCCTGGGCAGATACGCAGTATTTT | TRBJ2-3 | - | TRBV14 | -
CASSDDRNYEQYF | TGTGCCAGCAGTGACGACAGGAACTACGAGCAGTACTTC | TRBJ2-7 | - | TRBV2 | -
CASSQGRGGWPQHF | TGCGCCAGCAGCCAAGGTCGGGGGGGCTGGCCCCAGCATTTT | TRBJ1-5 | - | TRBV4-3 | -
CASTQIAGGPNEQFF | TGTGCCAGCACCCAGATAGCGGGAGGGCCCAATGAGCAGTTCTTC | TRBJ2-1 | - | TRBV7-8 | TRBD2
CATSKSRERGEQYF | TGTGCCACCAGCAAGTCGCGGGAGCGAGGCGAGCAGTACTTC | TRBJ2-7 | - | TRBV15 | TRBD2
CASSLEVGAETQYF | TGTGCCAGCAGCTTGGAAGTAGGGGCAGAGACCCAGTACTTC | TRBJ2-5 | - | TRBV5-8 | -
CASSETYTDTQYF | TGTGCCAGCAGTGAGACCTACACAGATACGCAGTATTTT | TRBJ2-3 | - | TRBV2 | -
CASSIAPGGPGYTF | TGTGCCAGTAGTATAGCCCCAGGGGGCCCTGGCTACACCTTC | TRBJ1-2 | - | TRBV19 | TRBD1
CASSSGQGFHEQFF | TGTGCCAGCAGTTCGGGACAGGGTTTCCATGAGCAGTTCTTC | TRBJ2-1 | - | TRBV28 | TRBD1
CASSFSRTGELFF | TGTGCCAGCAGTTTCTCCCGCACCGGGGAGCTGTTTTTT | TRBJ2-2 | once | TRBV27 | -
CASSPGAGELFF | TGTGCCAGCAGCCCGGGGGCCGGGGAGCTGTTTTTT | TRBJ2-2 | - | TRBV5-4 | -